This TCR beta chain was recorded in a study of T cells after yellow fever vaccination. Findings and limits, study-wide: Any FACS-sorted repertoire could hold abundant clonotypes that contaminate it from the bulk population. Some clonotypes, a small share, were shared between CD4 and CD8 compartments.

Via MiXCR, TCRdb re-called the 5' RACE reads, giving one row per CDR3 protein. The sample contains 200,000 to 300,000 distinct CDR3 sequences, 6.7% of which appear only once. The table lists this clonotype with many counts. Its matching antigen is unknown. CDR3 size: 13 residues. CDR1 is SGHVS and CDR2 is FNYEAQ in the germline V gene. Trimming at V came to 5 bases and at J to 7 bases, leaving 4 bases not matched to a gene. The source of this sequence is a man aged 30 to 45 who received the YFV17D yellow fever vaccine. The chain uses TRBV7-6 and TRBJ2-2, with 7 bases that match TRBD1. The sample here was CD4+ T cells sorted from PBMCs, taken on the day of the yellow fever booster vaccination. In nucleotides, the CDR3 is TGTGCCAGCAGCCTAGGGGGCCACGGGGAGCTGTTTTTT. Translation: CASSLGGHGELFF. The variable domain in full, completed from reference TRBV7-6 and TRBJ2-2, reads GAGVSQSPRYKVTKRGQDVALRCDPISGHVSLYWYRQALGQGPEFLTYFNYEAQQDKSGLPNDRFSAERPEGSISTLTIQRTEQRDSAMYRCASSLGGHGELFFGEGSRLTVL.